Shown below are 23 T cell receptor beta chains from a single sample sequenced in a study of OX40 agonist ivuxolimab in advanced cancers. Only in-frame clones appear in the TCRdb table, and some are missing; sequencing was by immunoSEQ multiplex PCR. Here the sample spans more than 45,000 clones, 94% being singletons. The starting material was CD4+ or CD8+ T cells sorted from blood, obtained in a trial of the OX40 agonist ivuxolimab. These receptors were collected from an adult with an advanced solid tumor such as melanoma, head and neck, liver or kidney cancer.

This chain links TRBV11-2 with TRBJ2-3; D gene ambiguous. The CDR3 loop spans 13 amino acids. Trimming removed 5 bases from V and 4 bases from J, with 10 bases in between. Germline assignment: CDR1 SGHAT and CDR2 FQNNGV. CDR3 DNA: TGTGCCAGCAGCCTATGGATGTCAGATACGCAGTATTTT. The encoded protein is CASSLWMSDTQYF. Full variable domain (rest looked up from reference TRBV11-2 and TRBJ2-3): EAGVAQSPRYKIIEKRQSVAFWCNPISGHATLYWYQQILGQGPKLLIQFQNNGVVDDSQLPKDRFSAERLKGVDSTLKIQPAKLEDSAVYLCASSLWMSDTQYFGPGTRLTVL.

The CDR3 protein is CASSLWGTRDTIYF. The CDR3, as DNA: TGTGCCAGCAGCTTATGGGGGACACGGGACACCATATATTTT. V and J are TRBV11-2 and TRBJ1-3; D is possibly TRBD1 (6 bases). Trimming left V 2 bases short and J 8 bases short, with 13 bases between. CDR1 is SGHAT and CDR2 is FQNNGV in the germline V gene. This CDR3 is 14 amino acids long.

The J gene is TRBJ2-7, the V gene TRBV9; 7 bases align to TRBD1. There are 14 residues in the CDR3. CDR1 is SGDLS, CDR2 YYNGEE, per germline. The junction had 5 bases not matched to a gene; V was cut back by 2 bases and J by 3 bases. The CDR3 reads CASSVGDSNYEQYF. CDR3 nucleotides: TGTGCCAGCAGCGTGGGGGACAGTAACTACGAGCAGTACTTC.

The chain carries TRBV27 and TRBJ2-1; 7 bases are shared with TRBD1. The germline CDR1 and CDR2 sequences are MNHEY and SMNVEV (reference sequence). V was pared by 5 bases and J by 6 bases, with 10 bases of the junction left unmatched. The CDR3 has 15 residues. Here the CDR3 reads CASSVTGQGVNEQFF. The CDR3 region has the DNA TGTGCCAGCAGTGTGACAGGGCAGGGGGTCAATGAGCAGTTCTTC.

The chain links TRBV4-3 to TRBJ2-7; 10 nucleotides align to TRBD1. This CDR3 region has 14 residues. V shed 4 bases and J 4 bases; nucleotides not matched to a gene: 4. CDR1 and CDR2 from the germline V gene are LGHNA and YSLEER. For the CDR3, the DNA is TGCGCCAGCAGCCCCAGGACAGGGGGGTACGAGCAGTACTTC. Its translation is CASSPRTGGYEQYF.

The chain employs TRBV4-1 and TRBJ2-5; D gene ambiguous. The CDR3 length is 14 residues. V dropped 0 bases and J dropped 0 bases, with 5 bases sitting between them. Germline loops: CDR1 MGHRA, CDR2 YSYEKL. The CDR3 DNA follows: TGCGCCAGCAGCCAAGATTACAACCAAGAGACCCAGTACTTC. Translation gives CASSQDYNQETQYF.

The rearrangement joins TRBV2 to TRBJ2-2, with D unresolved. The germline V gene encodes CDR1 SNHLY and CDR2 FYNNEI. This CDR3 has 14 amino acids. The V end was cut by 5 bases, the J end by 6 bases, with 13 bases between. As DNA, the CDR3 is TGTGCCAGCAGTACCCCCAGTGGGGCCGGGGAGCTGTTTTTT. Amino acid sequence: CASSTPSGAGELFF.

The V call is TRBV29-1, the J call TRBJ2-7; 7 positions agree with TRBD2. Germline V lookup: CDR1 SQVTM, CDR2 ANQGSEA. CDR3 length: 17 residues. The V and J ends lost 3 bases and 6 bases, in that order; junction bases with no gene match: 20. This chain's CDR3 is CSVEGSSGPESVPEQYF. Here the CDR3 DNA reads TGCAGCGTTGAGGGGTCTAGCGGACCAGAGAGTGTCCCCGAGCAGTACTTC.

The chain links TRBV30 to TRBJ2-7; maybe TRBD1 (6 bases). The CDR3 loop spans 14 amino acids. Germline V gene sequence: CDR1 GTSNPN, CDR2 SVGIG (reference sequence). V was clipped by 4 bases and J by 0 bases, with 13 bases between them. In nucleotides, the CDR3 is TGTGCCTGGATCCCTCGGGACACCTCCTACGAGCAGTACTTC. Amino acids: CAWIPRDTSYEQYF.

CDR3 DNA sequence: TGCGCCAGCACCTACGGACAGGGGAGAGCGGACACTGAAGCTTTCTTT. Translated: CASTYGQGRADTEAFF. The chain uses TRBV5-1 and TRBJ1-1; TRBD1 matches 9 bases. The germline V gene encodes CDR1 SGHRS and CDR2 YFSETQ. V was pared by 6 bases and J by 3 bases, with 12 bases of the junction left unmatched. This CDR3 is 16 amino acids long.

The chain combines TRBV5-6 with TRBJ1-4; D uncertain. CDR1 is SGHDT, CDR2 YYEEEE, per germline. The CDR3 consists of 16 residues. Trimming took 1 base from V and 0 from J, leaving 10 bases between them. The CDR3 loop is CASSLWEMATNEKLFF. Written as DNA, the CDR3 is TGTGCCAGCAGCTTGTGGGAAATGGCAACTAATGAAAAACTGTTTTTT.

The V call is TRBV28, the J call TRBJ2-1; D may match TRBD1 or TRBD2 (8 bases each). V lost 5 bases and J 4 bases, leaving 36 bases between the germline ends. Germline lookup yields CDR1 MDHEN and CDR2 SYDVKM. This CDR3 is 22 amino acids long. CDR3 in amino acids: CASSIPSPRTGFSLAGYNEQFF. The CDR3 DNA sequence: TGTGCCAGCAGTATCCCTTCTCCCAGGACAGGGTTCTCGCTAGCGGGTTACAATGAGCAGTTCTTC.

This clone was detected a few times. The chain uses TRBV7-8 and TRBJ1-5; perhaps TRBD1 as D (6 bases). The V end lost 5 bases, the J end lost 4 bases, and 18 bases lay between the germline ends. From germline, CDR1 is SGHVS and CDR2 FQNEAQ. The CDR3 spans 16 residues. This CDR3 is CASSPNNRGTNQPQHF. The CDR3 DNA sequence: TGTGCCAGCAGCCCGAACAACCGGGGGACAAATCAGCCCCAGCATTTT. The full variable domain, in which reference TRBV7-8 and TRBJ1-5 provide the parts outside the CDR3, is GAGVSQSPRYKVAKRGQDVALRCDPISGHVSLFWYQQALGQGPEFLTYFQNEAQLDKSGLPSDRFFAERPEGSVSTLKIQRTQQEDSAVYLCASSPNNRGTNQPQHFGDGTRLSIL.

This clone was observed once. The V call is TRBV11-2, the J call TRBJ2-3, with TRBD2 matching 8 bases. V shed 5 bases, J shed 4 bases, and the junction held 5 bases outside the gene matches. The CDR3 length is 14 residues. CDR1 is SGHAT and CDR2 is FQNNGV in the germline V gene. This CDR3 reads CASSVSGSADTQYF. In DNA, the CDR3 is TGTGCCAGCAGCGTAAGCGGGAGCGCAGATACGCAGTATTTT.

The chain recombines TRBV19 with TRBJ2-7; possible D gene TRBD1, 6 bases. V lost 6 bases, J lost 2 bases, and 17 bases lay in between. Germline V gene data show CDR1 as LNHDA and CDR2 as SQIVND (reference sequence). This CDR3 has 15 amino acids. The CDR3 here is CASRKDRSDTYEQYF. CDR3 sequence (DNA): TGTGCCAGTAGGAAGGACAGAAGTGACACCTACGAGCAGTACTTC.

This chain connects TRBV29-1 to TRBJ2-3; D remains ambiguous. Germline V lookup: CDR1 SQVTM, CDR2 ANQGSEA. The CDR3 covers 12 residues. V was trimmed by 5 bases and J by 0 bases, leaving 6 bases between them. CDR3 amino acids: CSVPVSTDTQYF. CDR3 nucleotides: TGCAGCGTTCCCGTTAGCACAGATACGCAGTATTTT.

The chain recombines TRBV5-1 with TRBJ1-1; 9 nucleotides align to TRBD1. The V and J ends lost 6 bases and 0 bases, in that order; junction bases with no gene match: 9. CDR1 SGHRS and CDR2 YFSETQ come from the germline V gene. The CDR3 loop spans 16 amino acids. CDR3 amino acids: CASNGDRDDMNTEAFF. In nucleotides, the CDR3 is TGCGCCAGCAACGGGGACAGGGACGACATGAACACTGAAGCTTTCTTT.

J is TRBJ1-2 and V is TRBV5-5; D is unresolved. CDR1 is SGHKS, CDR2 YYEKEE, per germline (reference sequence). Trimming took off 0 bases at V and 3 bases at J, with 9 bases between the two ends. There are 14 residues in the CDR3. As DNA, the CDR3 is TGTGCCAGCAGCTTGGTGTCAGCGGACTATGGCTACACCTTC. This codes for CASSLVSADYGYTF.

J is TRBJ1-5 and V is TRBV7-9; D call uncertain. Germline CDR1 SEHNR, CDR2 FQNEAQ (reference sequence). V was cut by 6 bases and J by 0 bases, with 9 bases left in between. The CDR3 consists of 14 residues. In DNA form, the CDR3 reads TGTGCCAGCAGTCCCGGAAATAGCAATCAGCCCCAGCATTTT. Its translation is CASSPGNSNQPQHF.

This clone was picked up one time. The V call is TRBV6-5, the J call TRBJ2-7; D possibly uses TRBD1 or TRBD2 (5 bases each). V lost 5 bases and J lost 2, with 16 bases in between. There are 15 residues in the CDR3. Germline CDR1 is MNHEY and CDR2 is SVGAGI. The CDR3 bases are TGTGCCAGCAGTGCAACCGGGACCCTAACCTACGAGCAGTACTTC. Translation gives CASSATGTLTYEQYF.

The CDR3: CASSFDREVYEQYF. The CDR3 DNA follows: TGTGCCAGCAGCTTCGACAGGGAGGTCTACGAGCAGTACTTC. The chain links TRBV5-5 to TRBJ2-7; a weak D match, TRBD1 (7 bases). The CDR3 sequence is 14 residues long. Germline loops: CDR1 SGHKS, CDR2 YYEKEE (reference sequence). Deletions cut 2 bases from V and 3 bases from J, with 12 bases between.

The V gene is TRBV4-2, the J gene TRBJ2-5; 8 positions agree with TRBD2. V was pared by 1 base and J by 2 bases, with 3 bases of the junction left unmatched. This CDR3 comprises 15 residues. Germline CDR1 LGHNA, CDR2 YNFKEQ. The CDR3 spells CASSQALAGQETQYF. In DNA, the CDR3 is TGTGCCAGCAGCCAAGCCCTAGCGGGTCAAGAGACCCAGTACTTC.

The chain links TRBV7-9 to TRBJ1-5; no firm D call. CDR3 length equals 13 residues. Germline CDR1 and CDR2: SEHNR and FQNEAQ (reference sequence). With 7 bases removed from V and 0 bases from J, the gap between germline ends came to 7 bases. The CDR3 nucleotides read TGTGCCAGCACACCCGGTAGCAATCAGCCCCAGCATTTT. Translation gives CASTPGSNQPQHF.